This TCR beta chain was sequenced for a study of blood T cell repertoires in COVID-19. Study overall: COVID-19 samples collected from the United States, Italy and Spain covered acute and convalescent phases. T cells, B-cell-depleted T cells, or PBMCs supplied cDNA or gDNA.

One Seattle source followed patients from active infection through their disease course. As processed by the authors: Using reference gene primer amplification, nucleated cell counts were estimated. The repertoire was sequenced with immunoSEQ multiplex PCR; TCRdb's copy has only in-frame clones and lacks some. The DNA gave D and trimming, while V, J and clone size come from that table. Of around 220,000 clones in the sample, approximately 78% are singletons; the top ten hold approximately 8.4%. The germline V gene encodes CDR1 SGHRS and CDR2 YFSETQ. This CDR3 is built from 16 residues. V gave up 2 bases and J gave up 4 bases, with 18 bases separating them.

The receptor's source is an elderly woman with COVID-19, enrolled during active disease. The specimen sequenced was peripheral blood. V usage is TRBV5-1 and J usage is TRBJ1-1; D might be TRBD1 (5 bases). In DNA form, the CDR3 reads TGCGCCAGCAGCTTAGGAGTGGGGCGGGGGAGCACTGAAGCTTTCTTT. Protein: CASSLGVGRGSTEAFF. The complete variable domain, with remaining parts taken from reference TRBV5-1 and TRBJ1-1, reads KAGVTQTPRYLIKTRGQQVTLSCSPISGHRSVSWYQQTPGQGLQFLFEYFSETQRNKGNFPGRFSGRQFSNSRSEMNVSTLELGDSALYLCASSLGVGRGSTEAFFGQGTRLTVV.